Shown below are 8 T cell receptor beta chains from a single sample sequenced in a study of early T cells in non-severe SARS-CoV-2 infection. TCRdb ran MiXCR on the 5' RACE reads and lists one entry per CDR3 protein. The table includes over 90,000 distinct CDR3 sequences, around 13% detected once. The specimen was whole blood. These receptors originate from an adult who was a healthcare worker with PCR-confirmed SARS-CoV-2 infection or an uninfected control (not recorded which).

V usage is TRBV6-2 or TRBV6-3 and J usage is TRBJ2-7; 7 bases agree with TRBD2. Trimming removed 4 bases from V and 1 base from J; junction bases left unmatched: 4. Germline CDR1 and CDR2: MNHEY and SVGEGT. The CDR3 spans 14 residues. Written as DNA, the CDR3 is TGTGCCAGCAGTTGGCTAGCGGCGTCCTACGAGCAGTACTTC. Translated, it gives CASSWLAASYEQYF.

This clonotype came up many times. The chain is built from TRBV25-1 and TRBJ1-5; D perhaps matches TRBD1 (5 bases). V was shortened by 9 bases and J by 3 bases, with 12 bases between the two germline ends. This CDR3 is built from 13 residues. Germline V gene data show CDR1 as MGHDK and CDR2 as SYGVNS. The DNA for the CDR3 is TGTGCCAGTCAGGGAGGGGTCAATCAGCCCCAGCATTTT. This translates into CASQGGVNQPQHF.

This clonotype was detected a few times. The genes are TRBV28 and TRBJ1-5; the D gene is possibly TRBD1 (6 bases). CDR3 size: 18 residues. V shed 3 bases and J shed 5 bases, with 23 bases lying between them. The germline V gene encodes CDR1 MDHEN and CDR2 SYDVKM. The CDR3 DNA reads TGTGCCAGCAGTTTCCCGGTTCCAGGGACACCGTCCTATCAGCCCCAGCATTTT. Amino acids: CASSFPVPGTPSYQPQHF.

CDR3 sequence (DNA): TGTGCCAGCAGTAAAAGGATAGCGGGAGTCAACGAGACCCAGTACTTC. This translates into CASSKRIAGVNETQYF. This rearrangement joins TRBV12-3 or TRBV12-4 to TRBJ2-5, with 9 bases lining up with TRBD2. CDR3 length: 16 residues. Losses at the gene ends were 5 bases for V and 5 bases for J; bases not matched to a gene: 12.

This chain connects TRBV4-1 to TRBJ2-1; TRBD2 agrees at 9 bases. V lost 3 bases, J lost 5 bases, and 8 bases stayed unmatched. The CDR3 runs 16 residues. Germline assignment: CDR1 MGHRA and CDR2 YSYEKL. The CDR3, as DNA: TGCGCCAGCAGCCAGTACCTAGCGGGGATAAACAATGAGCAGTTCTTC. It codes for CASSQYLAGINNEQFF.

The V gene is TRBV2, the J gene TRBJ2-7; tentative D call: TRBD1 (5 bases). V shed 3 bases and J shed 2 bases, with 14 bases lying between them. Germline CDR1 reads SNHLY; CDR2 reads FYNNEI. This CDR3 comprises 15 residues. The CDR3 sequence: CASSDLPGRAYEQYF. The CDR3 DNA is TGTGCCAGCAGTGACCTACCGGGCAGGGCCTACGAGCAGTACTTC.

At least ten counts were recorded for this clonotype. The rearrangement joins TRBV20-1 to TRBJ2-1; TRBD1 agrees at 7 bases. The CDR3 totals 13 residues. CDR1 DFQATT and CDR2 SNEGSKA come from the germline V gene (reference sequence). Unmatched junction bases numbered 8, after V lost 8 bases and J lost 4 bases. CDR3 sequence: CSLQGLTYNEQFF. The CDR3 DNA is TGCAGTCTACAGGGGCTTACATACAATGAGCAGTTCTTC.

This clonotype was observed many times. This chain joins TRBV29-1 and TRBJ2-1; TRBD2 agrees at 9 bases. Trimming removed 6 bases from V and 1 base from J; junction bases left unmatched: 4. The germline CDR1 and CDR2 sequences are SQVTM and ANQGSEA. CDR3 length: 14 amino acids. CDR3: CSVDSGSSYNEQFF. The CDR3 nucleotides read TGCAGCGTCGATAGCGGGAGTTCCTACAATGAGCAGTTCTTC.